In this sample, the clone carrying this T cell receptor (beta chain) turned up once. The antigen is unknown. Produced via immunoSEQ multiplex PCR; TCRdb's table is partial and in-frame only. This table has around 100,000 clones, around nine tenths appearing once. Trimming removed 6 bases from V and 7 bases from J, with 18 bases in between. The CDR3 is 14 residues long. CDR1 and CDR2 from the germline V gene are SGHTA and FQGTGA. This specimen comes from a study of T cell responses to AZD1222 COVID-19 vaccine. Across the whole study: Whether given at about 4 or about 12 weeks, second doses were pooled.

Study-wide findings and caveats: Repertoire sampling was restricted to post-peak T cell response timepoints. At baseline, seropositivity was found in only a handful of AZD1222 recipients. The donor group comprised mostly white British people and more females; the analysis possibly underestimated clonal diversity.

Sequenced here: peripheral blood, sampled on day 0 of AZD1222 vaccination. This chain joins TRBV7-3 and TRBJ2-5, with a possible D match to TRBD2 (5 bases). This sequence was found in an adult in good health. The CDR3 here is CASSFESGLGTQYF. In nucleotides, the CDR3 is TGTGCCAGCAGTTTCGAAAGCGGCCTCGGGACCCAGTACTTC.